This T cell receptor beta chain was captured by sequencing in a study of T cell repertoires in cytomegalovirus infection. Study-level background: Both CMV infection and a matching HLA type were indicated by public TCR beta signatures.

Points on this clonotype: The antigen is unknown.

Findings of the study overall: It was HLA-C-restricted CMV-specific TCR beta clonotypes that dominated the response ex vivo. The cumulative frequency of public TCR beta families identified carriers of CMV plus the relevant HLA.

TCRdb re-derived calls from the reads in MiXCR, one entry per CDR3 protein. This table holds about 130,000 distinct CDR3 sequences, approximately 9.2% found once. The V end was cut by 8 bases, the J end by 5 bases, with 12 bases between. The germline CDR1 and CDR2 sequences are MDHEN and SYDVKM. This CDR3 is built from 12 residues. Sample: PBMCs. The receptor was isolated from a human donor in good health (CMV status not recorded). Some clones in this sample may be carry-over from other donors' samples. This chain connects TRBV28 to TRBJ1-1; TRBD1 might be the D (6 bases). The CDR3 loop reads CASLGGWTEAFF. In nucleotides, the CDR3 is TGTGCCAGCTTAGGGGGTTGGACTGAAGCTTTCTTT. Using reference TRBV28 and TRBJ1-1 for the parts outside the CDR3, the full variable domain is DVKVTQSSRYLVKRTGEKVFLECVQDMDHENMFWYRQDPGLGLRLIYFSYDVKMKEKGDIPEGYSVSREKKERFSLILESASTNQTSMYLCASLGGWTEAFFGQGTRLTVV.